This TCR beta chain was profiled in a study of cytomegalovirus exposure and HLA in healthy donors. This clone was picked up one time. The antigen remains unidentified. Study conclusions and caveats: In a later analysis, TCR beta V- and J-gene trimming showed a link to a missense DCLRE1C variant. Most sequenced TCRs were rare (though some public TCRs occurred in many donors).

CDR1 SGHRS and CDR2 YFSETQ come from the germline V gene. The V and J ends lost 3 bases and 8 bases, in that order; junction bases with no gene match: 10. The CDR3 covers 14 residues. The PCR was carried out with 60 Vbeta primers and 13 Jbeta primers. The method was immunoSEQ multiplex PCR; TCRdb's version includes in-frame clones alone and lacks a portion of them. This table has more than 110,000 clones, 70% to 80% appearing once. V usage is TRBV5-1 and J usage is TRBJ1-2, with TRBD1 matching over 7 bases. Source material: PBMCs. This receptor was identified in a female donor in good health and CMV-seronegative. The CDR3 bases are TGCGCCAGCAGCTCGGGAGACAGGGCTCTAGGCTACACCTTC. Protein product: CASSSGDRALGYTF.